These T cell receptor beta chains were read from a single sample in a study of blood T cells in healthy people across ages. One entry per CDR3 protein results from TCRdb running MiXCR on the 5' RACE reads. The sample has around 990,000 distinct CDR3 sequences, 20% to 25% seen once. Separately, the same data were catalogued under a study of T cells of mothers and their children.

What was sequenced was blood. The source of these receptors is a girl aged 2 to 9 in good health. CDR3s include the opening cysteine and the closing phenylalanine or tryptophan. A D gene is named only where the DNA matches it firmly. A clone size is listed for some rows: how often the clone was seen (once, few, many), or a class if it is expanded.

d_call	v_call	j_call	clone_size	cdr3_aa	cdr3_nt
-	TRBV29-1	TRBJ1-1	-	CSVVGPGKTEAFF	TGCAGCGTTGTCGGTCCAGGGAAAACTGAAGCTTTCTTT
-	TRBV25-1	TRBJ2-7	few	CASSEYDRTYEQYF	TGTGCCAGCAGTGAATATGACAGAACCTACGAGCAGTACTTC
TRBD2	TRBV10-2	TRBJ2-1	-	CASSVPLAGAYNEQFF	TGCGCCAGCAGTGTCCCACTAGCGGGGGCCTACAATGAGCAGTTCTTC
TRBD2	TRBV12-3/TRBV12-4	TRBJ2-1	-	CASTLPIWGAGAGDEQFF	TGTGCCAGCACCTTACCGATTTGGGGGGCTGGAGCGGGAGATGAGCAGTTCTTC
-	TRBV20-1	TRBJ2-5	few	CSARSGQGGKRSQYF	TGCAGTGCTCGGAGCGGGCAAGGGGGGAAGAGGTCCCAGTACTTC
-	TRBV4-1	TRBJ2-1	many	CASSQTGTEQFF	TGCGCCAGCAGCCAAACAGGGACTGAGCAGTTCTTC
TRBD1	TRBV7-8	TRBJ2-5	-	CASSRGQGREDQETQYF	TGTGCCAGCAGCCGTGGACAGGGCAGGGAAGACCAAGAGACCCAGTACTTC
-	TRBV12-3/TRBV12-4	TRBJ2-1	-	CASSLAPSNEQFF	TGTGCCAGCAGTTTAGCCCCTTCCAATGAGCAGTTCTTC
TRBD1	TRBV6-5	TRBJ1-2	-	CASSYDREFDGYTF	TGTGCCAGCAGTTACGACAGGGAATTTGATGGCTACACCTTC
TRBD1	TRBV12-3/TRBV12-4	TRBJ1-1	-	CASSLGQGGAEAFF	TGTGCCAGCAGTTTGGGACAGGGTGGCGCTGAGGCTTTCTTT
-	TRBV29-1	TRBJ2-3	-	CSVEDPTTHTQYF	TGCAGCGTTGAAGATCCAACTACACATACGCAGTATTTT
-	TRBV20-1	TRBJ1-2	-	CSARDRSRGVHGYTF	TGCAGTGCTAGAGATAGGTCCAGAGGGGTACATGGCTACACCTTC
TRBD2	TRBV24-1	TRBJ2-1	-	CATSDGLAGGLYEQFF	TGTGCCACCAGTGATGGACTAGCGGGGGGTCTGTATGAGCAGTTCTTC
-	TRBV6-5	TRBJ2-7	-	CASSYDFPWSGRWEEQYF	TGTGCCAGCAGTTACGATTTTCCGTGGAGTGGGCGTTGGGAGGAGCAGTACTTC
TRBD2	TRBV7-6	TRBJ2-1	many	CASSHRAGTSGISNYNEQFF	TGTGCCAGCAGCCATCGCGCCGGGACTAGCGGGATTTCCAACTACAATGAGCAGTTCTTC
-	TRBV3-1	TRBJ2-5	-	CASSVNMGETQYF	TGTGCCAGCAGCGTTAATATGGGAGAGACCCAGTACTTC
-	TRBV2	TRBJ1-6	-	CASRGSYNSPLHF	TGTGCCAGCCGGGGCTCCTATAATTCACCCCTCCACTTT
-	TRBV5-5	TRBJ2-5	few	CASSLPADETQYF	TGTGCCAGCAGCTTGCCCGCGGACGAGACCCAGTACTTC
TRBD2	TRBV9	TRBJ2-7	-	CASSLNGGEQYF	TGTGCCAGCAGCCTCAACGGGGGGGAGCAGTACTTC
TRBD1	TRBV28	TRBJ2-5	-	CASSPPPGTVQETQYF	TGTGCCAGCAGTCCACCACCCGGGACAGTACAAGAGACCCAGTACTTC
-	TRBV20-1	TRBJ2-7	few	CSGMGQGLVYEQYF	TGCAGTGGTATGGGGCAGGGCCTAGTCTACGAGCAGTACTTC
-	TRBV20-1	TRBJ1-6	-	CSATSGGHNSPLHF	TGCAGTGCTACCAGCGGGGGCCATAATTCACCCCTCCACTTT
-	TRBV7-2	TRBJ2-5	few	CASSLRGRRETQYF	TGTGCCAGCAGCTTAAGAGGGCGGCGAGAGACCCAGTACTTC
-	TRBV29-1	TRBJ1-2	few	CSVEGPFTGYTF	TGCAGCGTTGAAGGGCCCTTTACCGGCTACACTTTC
-	TRBV12-3/TRBV12-4	TRBJ2-6	-	CASSFLTPSGANVLTF	TGTGCCAGCAGTTTTCTGACCCCCTCTGGGGCCAACGTCCTGACTTTC
-	TRBV15	TRBJ2-6	-	CATGQDSSGANVLTF	TGTGCCACGGGACAAGACAGCTCTGGGGCCAACGTCCTGACTTTC
-	TRBV5-5	TRBJ2-2	-	CASSPDPRRGRTRELFF	TGTGCCAGCAGCCCTGACCCGCGGAGGGGGCGTACTAGGGAGCTGTTTTTT
TRBD1	TRBV20-1	TRBJ2-3	-	CSALDRGLTDTQYF	TGCAGTGCCCTAGACAGGGGGCTTACAGATACGCAGTATTTT
-	TRBV6-1	TRBJ2-1	few	CASSEVRSNEQFF	TGTGCCAGCAGTGAAGTGAGGAGCAATGAGCAGTTCTTC
-	TRBV15	TRBJ1-2	-	CATSRDYQGRYGYTF	TGTGCCACCAGCAGAGATTATCAGGGCCGCTATGGCTACACCTTC
-	TRBV6-6	TRBJ2-7	few	CASSYGVSYEQYF	TGTGCCAGCAGTTACGGGGTATCCTACGAGCAGTACTTC
-	TRBV29-1	TRBJ2-1	-	CSVLTPGLDSYNEQFF	TGCAGCGTTCTCACTCCGGGACTCGATTCCTACAATGAGCAGTTCTTC
TRBD1	TRBV5-5	TRBJ2-7	-	CASSTTGGMGYEQYF	TGTGCCAGCAGCACAACAGGGGGGATGGGTTACGAGCAGTACTTC
-	TRBV5-1	TRBJ1-1	-	CASSPPDWNTEAFF	TGCGCCAGCAGCCCACCAGACTGGAACACTGAAGCTTTCTTT
-	TRBV9	TRBJ2-5	few	CASGGPLVETQYF	TGTGCCAGCGGCGGGCCGCTTGTAGAGACCCAGTACTTC
TRBD1	TRBV20-1	TRBJ1-3	few	CSAGDRVSGNTIYF	TGCAGTGCTGGGGACAGGGTATCTGGAAACACCATATATTTT
TRBD1	TRBV4-1	TRBJ2-5	few	CASSHTGTGAGEQYF	TGCGCCAGCAGCCACACCGGGACAGGGGCTGGAGAGCAGTACTTC
-	TRBV15	TRBJ2-7	few	CATSRDSQLYEQYF	TGTGCCACCAGCAGAGATTCCCAATTGTACGAGCAGTACTTC
-	TRBV4-1	TRBJ2-5	few	CASSQVGTVWETQYF	TGCGCCAGCAGCCAAGTGGGAACAGTTTGGGAGACCCAGTACTTC
-	TRBV7-9	TRBJ1-3	-	CASSLSPGAEGNTIYF	TGTGCCAGCAGCTTGTCCCCAGGGGCGGAAGGAAACACCATATATTTT
-	TRBV12-3/TRBV12-4	TRBJ1-2	few	CASNPFGEGNGYTF	TGTGCCAGCAACCCATTTGGGGAGGGGAATGGCTACACCTTC
-	TRBV7-2	TRBJ2-1	-	CASSLDSRTNEQFF	TGTGCCAGCAGCTTAGATTCGCGGACAAATGAGCAGTTCTTC
-	TRBV24-1	TRBJ2-3	few	CATSDSRTDTQYF	TGTGCCACCAGTGATTCGCGCACAGATACGCAGTATTTT
TRBD2	TRBV4-3	TRBJ2-1	-	CASSLQLAGGYNEQFF	TGCGCCAGCAGCCTCCAACTAGCGGGGGGGTACAATGAGCAGTTCTTC
-	TRBV7-9	TRBJ2-1	-	CASSFLRTYDNEQFF	TGTGCCAGCAGCTTCCTGAGGACGTACGACAATGAGCAGTTCTTC
TRBD2	TRBV20-1	TRBJ2-1	-	CSAETGLVDLNEQFF	TGCAGTGCCGAGACGGGACTAGTAGACCTCAATGAGCAGTTCTTC
TRBD2	TRBV7-9	TRBJ2-3	-	CASSKKRELLSDTQYF	TGTGCCAGCAGCAAGAAGCGGGAGCTTCTCTCAGATACGCAGTATTTT
-	TRBV12-3/TRBV12-4	TRBJ1-5	many	CASSNSNQPQHF	TGTGCCAGCAGCAATAGCAATCAGCCCCAGCATTTT
-	TRBV20-1	TRBJ2-7	few	CSAPSPTITYEQYF	TGCAGTGCCCCGTCCCCCACTATTACCTACGAGCAGTACTTC
TRBD2	TRBV6-1	TRBJ2-5	-	CASSARTSGANIRNQETQYF	TGTGCCAGCAGTGCCAGGACTAGCGGGGCTAATATAAGGAACCAAGAGACCCAGTACTTC
-	TRBV12-3/TRBV12-4	TRBJ1-1	few	CASRPTESAGMNTEAFF	TGTGCCAGCAGACCGACAGAGAGTGCCGGCATGAACACTGAAGCTTTCTTT
TRBD1	TRBV9	TRBJ2-7	few	CASSVVGTGREQYF	TGTGCCAGCAGCGTAGTGGGGACAGGGCGCGAGCAGTACTTC
-	TRBV15	TRBJ1-1	-	CAASNLPRGDTEAFF	TGTGCCGCCAGCAATTTGCCCCGGGGGGACACTGAAGCTTTCTTT
-	TRBV7-9	TRBJ2-5	-	CASSLGPDWETQYF	TGTGCCAGCAGCTTAGGGCCAGACTGGGAGACCCAGTACTTC